A selection of T cell receptor beta chains follows, all from one sample in a study of monozygotic twins with inflammatory bowel disease. TCRdb reprocessed the 5' RACE reads, with one entry per CDR3 protein and no DNA. Its clone listing holds hundreds of thousands of distinct CDR3 sequences. The sequenced sample was blood. The receptors shown here come from a human donor with ulcerative colitis or Crohn's disease, or a healthy co-twin of an affected twin (not recorded which). Both conserved end residues are part of each CDR3.

V gene: TRBV5-4
J gene: TRBJ2-1
CDR3 protein: CASSLQLAGDLDEQFF

V gene: TRBV12-3/TRBV12-4
J gene: TRBJ1-4
CDR3 protein: CASNLGDRSFEKLCF

V gene: TRBV5-6
J gene: TRBJ2-7
CDR3 protein: CASSLIAGLADFSSYEQYF

V gene: TRBV28
J gene: TRBJ1-1
CDR3 protein: CASSLEVRVAFF

V gene: TRBV29-1
J gene: TRBJ2-1
CDR3 protein: CSVARGRAYDEQFF

V gene: TRBV7-2
J gene: TRBJ1-1
CDR3 protein: CASSPATVGAEAFF

V gene: TRBV6-6
J gene: TRBJ2-1
CDR3 protein: CASSERRYNEQFF

V gene: TRBV20-1
J gene: TRBJ1-2
CDR3 protein: CSATGQGVDAYTF

V gene: TRBV20-1
J gene: TRBJ2-7
CDR3 protein: CSAQDSIGEQYF

V gene: TRBV5-1
J gene: TRBJ2-1
CDR3 protein: CASSLRTSGGYEQFF

V gene: TRBV3-1
J gene: TRBJ1-1
CDR3 protein: CASSLLRGTEAFF

V gene: TRBV4-1
J gene: TRBJ2-1
CDR3 protein: CASSQGSSPENEQFF

V gene: TRBV4-1
J gene: TRBJ2-1
CDR3 protein: CASSQGGTSLREQFF

V gene: TRBV4-3
J gene: TRBJ2-5
CDR3 protein: CASSQGGDRRGF

V gene: TRBV6-2/TRBV6-3
J gene: TRBJ1-1
CDR3 protein: CASSYSRLGGTEAFF

V gene: TRBV24-1
J gene: TRBJ1-2
CDR3 protein: CATSDLTNYGYTF

V gene: TRBV10-3
J gene: TRBJ1-2
CDR3 protein: CAISTNRGPDYGYTF

V gene: TRBV19
J gene: TRBJ2-3
CDR3 protein: CASEDDYNTDTQYF

V gene: TRBV28
J gene: TRBJ2-1
CDR3 protein: CASIRQRAYNEQFF

V gene: TRBV12-3/TRBV12-4
J gene: TRBJ2-7
CDR3 protein: CASKRDSGEQYF

V gene: TRBV3-1
J gene: TRBJ1-1
CDR3 protein: CASSRGTGGFGAFF

V gene: TRBV27
J gene: TRBJ2-5
CDR3 protein: CASRRATYQETQYF

V gene: TRBV6-1
J gene: TRBJ1-5
CDR3 protein: CASRATGPGNQPQHF

V gene: TRBV27
J gene: TRBJ2-3
CDR3 protein: CASSTLAIRRDTQYF

V gene: TRBV7-8
J gene: TRBJ1-1
CDR3 protein: CASSPDLTANTEAFF

V gene: TRBV11-2
J gene: TRBJ2-7
CDR3 protein: CASSIGQGDEQYF

V gene: TRBV28
J gene: TRBJ2-1
CDR3 protein: CASSQLAGEQFF

V gene: TRBV20-1
J gene: TRBJ2-7
CDR3 protein: CSASKTGTGRSYEQYF

V gene: TRBV20-1
J gene: TRBJ2-2
CDR3 protein: CSAGRQVTNTGELFF

V gene: TRBV6-5
J gene: TRBJ2-2
CDR3 protein: CASQQNTGELFF

V gene: TRBV5-4
J gene: TRBJ1-1
CDR3 protein: CASSLDFRGANTEAFF

V gene: TRBV27
J gene: TRBJ2-7
CDR3 protein: CASSFLAGGYEQYF

V gene: TRBV4-3
J gene: TRBJ2-1
CDR3 protein: CASSQGTSRNNEQFF

V gene: TRBV18
J gene: TRBJ1-1
CDR3 protein: CASSPLVSLELGTEAFF

V gene: TRBV6-1
J gene: TRBJ1-6
CDR3 protein: CASRGGGRGLNSPLHF

V gene: TRBV7-2
J gene: TRBJ1-6
CDR3 protein: CASSLGQFFHF

V gene: TRBV20-1
J gene: TRBJ1-1
CDR3 protein: CSARDPTGLTEAFF

V gene: TRBV5-6
J gene: TRBJ1-4
CDR3 protein: CASSLRFGIVGEKLFF

V gene: TRBV13
J gene: TRBJ2-4
CDR3 protein: CASSYPPRDIQYF

V gene: TRBV19
J gene: TRBJ1-1
CDR3 protein: CASSISTLGNTEAFF

V gene: TRBV5-1
J gene: TRBJ2-5
CDR3 protein: CASSPTSGGVSETQYF

V gene: TRBV12-3/TRBV12-4
J gene: TRBJ2-7
CDR3 protein: CASSRGGHYEQYF

V gene: TRBV6-5
J gene: TRBJ1-5
CDR3 protein: CASSSTGLVQPQHF

V gene: TRBV12-3/TRBV12-4
J gene: TRBJ2-2
CDR3 protein: CAAANTGELFF

V gene: TRBV6-2/TRBV6-3
J gene: TRBJ2-5
CDR3 protein: CASSYFRDPETQYF

V gene: TRBV14
J gene: TRBJ2-4
CDR3 protein: CASSLGTGVNKNMQYF

V gene: TRBV29-1
J gene: TRBJ2-2
CDR3 protein: CSAMTGTSGINTGELFF

V gene: TRBV4-2
J gene: TRBJ1-5
CDR3 protein: CASSQDSGGPGPQHF

V gene: TRBV5-6
J gene: TRBJ2-7
CDR3 protein: CASSLSGGYSYEQYF

V gene: TRBV7-9
J gene: TRBJ1-4
CDR3 protein: CASSNNGATNEKLFF

V gene: TRBV15
J gene: TRBJ1-4
CDR3 protein: CATSRAATTNEKLFF

V gene: TRBV3-1
J gene: TRBJ1-5
CDR3 protein: CASSQGSTINQPQHF

V gene: TRBV7-6
J gene: TRBJ2-5
CDR3 protein: CASSSVTGRWETQYF

V gene: TRBV6-2/TRBV6-3
J gene: TRBJ2-1
CDR3 protein: CASSYFGTGNLHEQFF